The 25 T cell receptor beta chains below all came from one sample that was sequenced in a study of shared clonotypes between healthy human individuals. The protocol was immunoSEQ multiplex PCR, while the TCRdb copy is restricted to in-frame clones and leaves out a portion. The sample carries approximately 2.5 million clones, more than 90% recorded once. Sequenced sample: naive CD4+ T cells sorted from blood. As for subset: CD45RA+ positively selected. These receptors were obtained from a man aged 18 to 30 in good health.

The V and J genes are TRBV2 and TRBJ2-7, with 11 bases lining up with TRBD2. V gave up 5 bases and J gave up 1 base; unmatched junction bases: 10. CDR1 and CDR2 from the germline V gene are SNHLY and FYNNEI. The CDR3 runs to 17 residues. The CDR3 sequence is CASSTKGGTSGSYEQYF. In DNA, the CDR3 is TGTGCCAGCAGTACAAAAGGGGGGACTAGCGGATCCTACGAGCAGTACTTC.

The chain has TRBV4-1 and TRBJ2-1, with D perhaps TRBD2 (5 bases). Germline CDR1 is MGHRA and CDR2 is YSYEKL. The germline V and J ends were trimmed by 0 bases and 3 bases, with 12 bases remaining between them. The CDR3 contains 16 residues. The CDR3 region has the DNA TGCGCCAGCAGCCAAGATACGGTAGCGTACTACAATGAGCAGTTCTTC. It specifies CASSQDTVAYYNEQFF.

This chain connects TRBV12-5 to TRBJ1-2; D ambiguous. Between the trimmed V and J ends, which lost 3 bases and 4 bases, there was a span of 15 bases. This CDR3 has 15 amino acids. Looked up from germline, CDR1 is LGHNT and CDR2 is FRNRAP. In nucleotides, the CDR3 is TGTGCTAGTGGTTTCCGACCCAGGTCGGGCTATGGCTACACCTTC. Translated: CASGFRPRSGYGYTF.

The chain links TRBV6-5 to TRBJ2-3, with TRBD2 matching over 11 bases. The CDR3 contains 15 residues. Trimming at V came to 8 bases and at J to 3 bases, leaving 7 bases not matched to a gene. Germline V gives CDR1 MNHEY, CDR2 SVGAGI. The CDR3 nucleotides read TGTGCCAGCGGATTGCTAGCGGGAGGAACAGATACGCAGTATTTT. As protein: CASGLLAGGTDTQYF.

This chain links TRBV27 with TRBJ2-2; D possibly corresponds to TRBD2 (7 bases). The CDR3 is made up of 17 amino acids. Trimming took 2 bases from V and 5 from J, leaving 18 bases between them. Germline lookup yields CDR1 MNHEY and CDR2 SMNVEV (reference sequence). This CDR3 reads CASSLTAGGPVTGELFF. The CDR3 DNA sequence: TGTGCCAGCAGTTTAACTGCCGGGGGGCCGGTGACCGGGGAGCTGTTTTTT.

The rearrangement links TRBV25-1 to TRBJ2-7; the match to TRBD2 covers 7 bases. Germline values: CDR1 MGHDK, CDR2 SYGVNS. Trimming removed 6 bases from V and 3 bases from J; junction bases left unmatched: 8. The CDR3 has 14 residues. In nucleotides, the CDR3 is TGTGCCAGCAGCCACAGCGGGGCCAACTACGAGCAGTACTTC. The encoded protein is CASSHSGANYEQYF.

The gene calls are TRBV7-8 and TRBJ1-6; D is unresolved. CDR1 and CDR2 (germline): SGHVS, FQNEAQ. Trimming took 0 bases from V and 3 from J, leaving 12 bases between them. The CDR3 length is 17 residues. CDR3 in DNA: TGTGCCAGCAGCTTAGCTTCGGCAGCACTCTATAATTCACCCCTCCACTTT. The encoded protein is CASSLASAALYNSPLHF.

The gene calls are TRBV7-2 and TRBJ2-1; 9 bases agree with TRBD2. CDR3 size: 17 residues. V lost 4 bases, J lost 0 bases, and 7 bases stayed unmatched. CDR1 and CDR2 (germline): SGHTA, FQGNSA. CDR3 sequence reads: CASSSQALAGSYNEQFF. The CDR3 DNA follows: TGTGCCAGCAGCTCACAGGCACTAGCGGGCTCCTACAATGAGCAGTTCTTC.

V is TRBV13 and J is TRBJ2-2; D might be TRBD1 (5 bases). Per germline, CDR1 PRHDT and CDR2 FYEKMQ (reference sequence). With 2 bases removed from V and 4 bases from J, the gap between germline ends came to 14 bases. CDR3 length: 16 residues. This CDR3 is CASSLIGEIVTGELFF. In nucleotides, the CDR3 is TGTGCCAGCAGCTTAATAGGGGAAATCGTCACCGGGGAGCTGTTTTTT. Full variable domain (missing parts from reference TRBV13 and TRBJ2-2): AAGVIQSPRHLIKEKRETATLKCYPIPRHDTVYWYQQGPGQDPQFLISFYEKMQSDKGSIPDRFSAQQFSDYHSELNMSSLELGDSALYFCASSLIGEIVTGELFFGEGSRLTVL.

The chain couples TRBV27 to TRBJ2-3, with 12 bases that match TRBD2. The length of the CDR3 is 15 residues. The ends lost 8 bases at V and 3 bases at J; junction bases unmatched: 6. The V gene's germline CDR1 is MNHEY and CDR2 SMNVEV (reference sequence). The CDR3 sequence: CASARLAGVTDTQYF. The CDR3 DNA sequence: TGTGCCAGCGCAAGACTAGCGGGAGTGACAGATACGCAGTATTTT.

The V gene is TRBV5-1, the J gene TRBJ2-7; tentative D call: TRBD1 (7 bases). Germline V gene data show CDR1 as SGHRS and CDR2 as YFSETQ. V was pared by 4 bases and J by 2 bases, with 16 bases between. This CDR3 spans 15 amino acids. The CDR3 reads CASSHGPGGTYEQYF. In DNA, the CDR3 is TGCGCCAGCAGCCACGGGCCAGGGGGGACCTACGAGCAGTACTTC.

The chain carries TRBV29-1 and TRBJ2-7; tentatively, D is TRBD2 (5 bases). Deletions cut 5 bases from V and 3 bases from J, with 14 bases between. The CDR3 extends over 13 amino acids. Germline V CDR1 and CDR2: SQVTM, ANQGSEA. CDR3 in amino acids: CSVRSFEGYEQYF. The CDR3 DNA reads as TGCAGCGTTCGGTCCTTTGAGGGCTACGAGCAGTACTTC.

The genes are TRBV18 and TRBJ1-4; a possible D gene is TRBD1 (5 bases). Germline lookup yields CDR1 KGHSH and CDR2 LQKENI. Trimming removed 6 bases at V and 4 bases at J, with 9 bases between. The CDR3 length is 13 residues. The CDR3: CASSGTFNEKLFF. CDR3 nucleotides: TGTGCCAGCTCGGGGACTTTTAATGAAAAACTGTTTTTT.

CDR3 sequence: CASTDPGSIYGYTF. The CDR3, as DNA: TGTGCCAGTACTGACCCCGGGTCGATCTATGGCTACACCTTC. The J gene is TRBJ1-2, the V gene TRBV19, with unresolved D. This CDR3 has 14 residues. Germline CDR1 is LNHDA and CDR2 is SQIVND (reference sequence). V was trimmed by 7 bases and J by 4 bases, leaving 16 bases between them.

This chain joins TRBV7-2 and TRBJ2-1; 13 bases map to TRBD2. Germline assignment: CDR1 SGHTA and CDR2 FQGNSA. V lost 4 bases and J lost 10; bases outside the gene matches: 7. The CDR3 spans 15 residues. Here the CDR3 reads CASSSGTSGNREQFF. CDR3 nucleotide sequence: TGTGCCAGCAGCTCTGGGACTAGCGGGAATCGGGAGCAGTTCTTC.

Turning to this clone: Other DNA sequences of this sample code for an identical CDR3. The CDR3 region has the DNA TGTGCCAGCAGCTTAACGGACCAAAACACTGAAGCTTTCTTT. Its protein product is CASSLTDQNTEAFF. The chain joins TRBV11-2 to TRBJ1-1; D remains unclear. Germline lookup yields CDR1 SGHAT and CDR2 FQNNGV. V was clipped by 2 bases and J by 2 bases, with 9 bases between them. The CDR3 contains 14 residues.

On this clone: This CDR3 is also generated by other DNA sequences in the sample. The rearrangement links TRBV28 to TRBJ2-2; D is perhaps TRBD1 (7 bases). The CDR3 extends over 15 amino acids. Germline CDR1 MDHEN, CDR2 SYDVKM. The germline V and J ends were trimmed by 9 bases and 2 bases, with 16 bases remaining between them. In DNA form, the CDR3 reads TGTGCCAGTTTACGGGGGACAGCAAACACCGGGGAGCTGTTTTTT. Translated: CASLRGTANTGELFF.

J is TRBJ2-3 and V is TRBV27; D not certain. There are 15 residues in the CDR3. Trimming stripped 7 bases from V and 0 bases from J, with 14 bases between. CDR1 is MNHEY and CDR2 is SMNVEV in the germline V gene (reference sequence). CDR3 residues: CASKSRPYSTDTQYF. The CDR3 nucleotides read TGTGCCAGCAAGAGCCGACCTTACAGCACAGATACGCAGTATTTT.

The CDR3, as DNA: TGTGCCAGCAGCTTGAGGGGAGGCTCTGGAAACACCATATATTTT. Translating gives CASSLRGGSGNTIYF. This chain uses TRBV5-6 with TRBJ1-3; tentatively, D is TRBD1 (5 bases). The V and J ends lost 1 base and 0 bases respectively, with 8 bases between them. In germline, CDR1 is SGHDT, CDR2 YYEEEE. The CDR3 spans 15 residues.

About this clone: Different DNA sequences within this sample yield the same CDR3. The CDR3 DNA follows: TGTGCCAGCTCACCACTAGCGGGAGTGACAGATACGCAGTATTTT. This translates into CASSPLAGVTDTQYF. This sequence joins TRBV18 and TRBJ2-3; 9 positions match TRBD2. This CDR3 is built from 15 residues. The junction had 2 bases not matched to a gene; V was cut back by 1 base and J by 3 bases. Germline V CDR1 and CDR2: KGHSH, LQKENI.

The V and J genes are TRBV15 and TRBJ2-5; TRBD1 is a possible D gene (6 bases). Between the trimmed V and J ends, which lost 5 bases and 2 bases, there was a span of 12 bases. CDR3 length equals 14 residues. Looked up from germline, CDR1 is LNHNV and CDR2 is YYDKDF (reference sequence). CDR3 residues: CATSGWDMQETQYF. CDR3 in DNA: TGTGCCACCAGCGGATGGGACATGCAAGAGACCCAGTACTTC.

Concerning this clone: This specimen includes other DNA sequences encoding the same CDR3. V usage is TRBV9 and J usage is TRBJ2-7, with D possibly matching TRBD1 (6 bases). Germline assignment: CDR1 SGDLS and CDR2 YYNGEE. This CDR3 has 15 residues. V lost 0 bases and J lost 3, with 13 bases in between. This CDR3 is CASSVGSGTSYEQYF. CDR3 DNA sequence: TGTGCCAGCAGCGTAGGCTCCGGGACAAGCTACGAGCAGTACTTC.

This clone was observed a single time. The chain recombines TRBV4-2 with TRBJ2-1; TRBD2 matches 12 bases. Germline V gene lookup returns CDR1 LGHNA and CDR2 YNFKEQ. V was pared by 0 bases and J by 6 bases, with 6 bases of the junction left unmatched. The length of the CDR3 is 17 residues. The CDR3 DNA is TGTGCCAGCAGCCAAGATAGACGACTAGCGGGGGTCAATGAGCAGTTCTTC. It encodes CASSQDRRLAGVNEQFF.

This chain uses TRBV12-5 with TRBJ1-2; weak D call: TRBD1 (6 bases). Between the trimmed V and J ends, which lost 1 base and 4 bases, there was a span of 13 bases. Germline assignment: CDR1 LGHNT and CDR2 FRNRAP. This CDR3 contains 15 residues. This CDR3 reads CASGLDRVMFYGYTF. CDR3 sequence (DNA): TGTGCTAGTGGTTTGGACAGGGTTATGTTCTATGGCTACACCTTC.

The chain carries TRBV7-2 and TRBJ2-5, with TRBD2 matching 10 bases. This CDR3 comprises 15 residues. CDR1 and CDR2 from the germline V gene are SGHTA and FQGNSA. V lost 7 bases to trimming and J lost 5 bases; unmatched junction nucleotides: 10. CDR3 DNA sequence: TGTGCCAGCACCATCCCTAGCGGGGGAGTGGAGACCCAGTACTTC. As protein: CASTIPSGGVETQYF.